These T cell receptor beta chains were read from a single sample in a study of cytomegalovirus exposure and HLA in healthy donors. TCRdb's table, derived via immunoSEQ multiplex PCR, lists solely in-frame clones and lacks some. Here the sample spans approximately 200,000 clones, over 70% being singletons. The material sequenced was PBMCs. The receptors were sampled from a woman under 30 in good health and CMV-seropositive. Both conserved end residues are part of each CDR3. Fields, in order: J gene, V gene, clone size, D gene, CDR3 DNA, CDR3 protein. D genes are given only for firm matches. Only part of the rows carry a size: once, few, many, or a class if the clone is expanded.

>TRBJ1-2|TRBV30|-|-
TGTGCCTGCCAGGGTTTCTATGGCTACACCTTC
CACQGFYGYTF
>TRBJ1-2|TRBV5-8|-|-
TGTGCCAGCAGCTTATTTCTCCCCTATGGCTACACCTTC
CASSLFLPYGYTF
>TRBJ1-5|TRBV6-1|-|-
TGTGCCAGCACTGTACAGCTAAATCAGCCCCAGCATTTT
CASTVQLNQPQHF
>TRBJ2-7|TRBV5-1|-|-
TGCGCCAGCAGCTTGGTCCCCCAGGGAGGTACCTACGAGCAGTACTTC
CASSLVPQGGTYEQYF
>TRBJ2-3|TRBV18|-|-
TGTGCCAGCTCACTAAGTACAGGGAGCACAGATACGCAGTATTTT
CASSLSTGSTDTQYF
>TRBJ2-3|TRBV5-1|-|-
TGCGCCAGCAGCTTGGGCTCCGGGGTGTACACAGATACGCAGTATTTT
CASSLGSGVYTDTQYF
>TRBJ2-3|TRBV7-6|-|-
TGTGCCAGCAGCCCTCATGGTGGCGGGGGCTACACAGATACGCAGTATTTT
CASSPHGGGGYTDTQYF
>TRBJ1-2|TRBV5-1|once|TRBD1
TGCGCCAGCAGCTTGGCAGGGGGTCGGTACACCTTC
CASSLAGGRYTF
>TRBJ1-5|TRBV10-3|-|-
TGTGCCATCAGTGAGTCGTTAACGGGTAGCAATCAGCCCCAGCATTTT
CAISESLTGSNQPQHF
>TRBJ1-2|TRBV9|-|TRBD1
TGTGCCAGCACCACTACTCGGGACAGCGACGGCTACACCTTC
CASTTTRDSDGYTF
>TRBJ2-1|TRBV7-2|-|TRBD2
TGTGCCAGCAGCTTAGGAAGGAGGCTAGCGGGGGCTGTGAATGAGCAGTTCTTC
CASSLGRRLAGAVNEQFF
>TRBJ2-2|TRBV6-5|-|TRBD1
TGTGCCAGCAGTTACAGACAGGGGTACGGGGAGCTGTTTTTT
CASSYRQGYGELFF
>TRBJ2-2|TRBV2|few|TRBD2
TGTGCCAGCAACAGCGGGGGGGGGTATTCCGGGGAGCTGTTTTTT
CASNSGGGYSGELFF
>TRBJ1-1|TRBV6-5|-|-
TGTGCCAGCAGTTCAGACAGATCCCCCAACACTGAAGCTTTCTTT
CASSSDRSPNTEAFF
>TRBJ1-5|TRBV7-2|-|-
TGTGCCAGCAGCTTATCCACGGGGTGGCGCAATCAGCCCCAGCATTTT
CASSLSTGWRNQPQHF
>TRBJ1-2|TRBV19|-|-
TGTGCCAGTACCCCCGGGGCAGGGGCTAACTATGGCTACACCTTC
CASTPGAGANYGYTF
>TRBJ1-1|TRBV7-2|-|-
TGTGCCAGCAGCCAAACAGAGAACACTGAAGCTTTCTTT
CASSQTENTEAFF
>TRBJ2-1|TRBV6-1|-|TRBD1
TGTGCCAGCAGTGAACTTGGGACAGGGGGCAATGAGCAGTTCTTC
CASSELGTGGNEQFF
>TRBJ2-2|TRBV6-5|once|TRBD1
TGTGCCAGTACAGGGGCAATCACCGGGGAGCTGTTTTTT
CASTGAITGELFF
>TRBJ1-4|TRBV6-5|-|TRBD1
TGTGCCAGCAGTGAGGGGGCTAGTTTTGAAAAACTGTTTTTT
CASSEGASFEKLFF
>TRBJ2-7|TRBV20-1|few|-
TGCAGTGCTGGGGAGAACGAGCAGTACTTC
CSAGENEQYF
>TRBJ1-2|TRBV6-4|-|-
TGTGCCAGCCCGGGGGGGTTAAACACCTTC
CASPGGLNTF
>TRBJ2-1|TRBV7-9|-|TRBD2
TGTGCCAGCAGCTTCCGGGGGGGGGCCGCGAACAATGAGCAGTTCTTC
CASSFRGGAANNEQFF
>TRBJ1-4|TRBV5-6|once|-
TGTGCCAGCAGCTTGTTACGGGTAGCAACTAATGAAAAACTGTTTTTT
CASSLLRVATNEKLFF
>TRBJ1-4|TRBV5-1|-|-
TGCGCCAGCAGAAGTGCAAGGGGGAATGAAAAACTGTTTTTT
CASRSARGNEKLFF
>TRBJ1-5|TRBV19|-|-
TGTGCCAGTAGTATAGAATTCCAGGGTCAGCCCCAGCATTTT
CASSIEFQGQPQHF
>TRBJ2-3|TRBV5-1|-|-
TGCGCCAGCAGCTTGGCCACAGGTACCGGCCAGTATTTT
CASSLATGTGQYF
>TRBJ1-2|TRBV4-1|-|-
TGCGCCAGCAGCCAAGATCCGGGCGGGACCTATGGCTACACCTTC
CASSQDPGGTYGYTF
>TRBJ2-5|TRBV7-2|-|-
TGTGCCAGCAGCCTTTCCCCCCAAGAGACCCAGTACTTC
CASSLSPQETQYF
>TRBJ2-2|TRBV27|-|-
TGTGCCAGCAGTTTCCCGGGGACCGGGGAGCTGTTTTTT
CASSFPGTGELFF
>TRBJ1-2|TRBV28|few|-
TGTGCCAGCAGTTTATTGGCGGGGGTGAACTATGGCTACACCTTC
CASSLLAGVNYGYTF
>TRBJ1-2|TRBV6-1|-|-
TGTGCCAGCAGTGAAGTTTTGGCGGAGTCCTTC
CASSEVLAESF
>TRBJ1-2|TRBV4-2|once|-
TGTGCCAGCAGCCAAGACTCCAGGTTCGGGGGACCCCTCCTGTATGGCTACACCTTC
CASSQDSRFGGPLLYGYTF
>TRBJ2-7|TRBV10-1|-|TRBD1
TGCGCCAGCAGTCGGACAGGGCTAGGATACGAGCAGTACTTC
CASSRTGLGYEQYF
>TRBJ2-3|TRBV7-9|-|-
TGTGCCAGCAGCTCCCTACTAGGAGATACGCAGTATTTT
CASSSLLGDTQYF
>TRBJ2-1|TRBV6-1|-|-
TGTGCCAGCAGTGGACGGGGGGCAGCCAATGAGCAGTTCTTC
CASSGRGAANEQFF
>TRBJ1-1|TRBV19|-|-
TGTGCCAGTAGTTTGAACAGGGACGGGAACACTGAAGCTTTCTTT
CASSLNRDGNTEAFF
>TRBJ1-1|TRBV7-9|-|-
TGTGCCAGCAGCTCCCAGGGAGCGGGGAACACTGAAGCTTTCTTT
CASSSQGAGNTEAFF
>TRBJ1-5|TRBV30|once|TRBD1
TGTGCCTGGAGTCCCTGGACAGGGAATCAGCCCCAGCATTTT
CAWSPWTGNQPQHF
>TRBJ1-1|TRBV2|-|-
TGTGCCAGCAGTGAAGAAGGGAGAGGAGCTTTCTTT
CASSEEGRGAFF
>TRBJ1-4|TRBV19|-|TRBD1
TGTGCCAGTAACAGGGGATCAACTAATGAAAAACTGTTTTTT
CASNRGSTNEKLFF
>TRBJ1-2|TRBV6-5|-|TRBD1
TGTGCCAGCAGGAGACAGGGGGCGTTCGTTACAGGCTACACCTTC
CASRRQGAFVTGYTF
>TRBJ1-3|TRBV13|-|-
TGTGCCAGCAGCCGAAAGAGACAGGCCCCTGGAAACACCATATATTTT
CASSRKRQAPGNTIYF
>TRBJ2-6|TRBV25-1|-|-
TGTGCCAGCAGGGAGCTTCACACGTCCTCCTCTGGGGCCAACGTCCTGACTTTC
CASRELHTSSSGANVLTF